A selection of T cell receptor beta chains follows, all from one sample in a study of T cell responses to AZD1222 COVID-19 vaccine. Some clones are missing from TCRdb's copy, which holds only in-frame ones; the method was immunoSEQ multiplex PCR. The sample includes about 45,000 clones, approximately 90% of them seen just once. The sample was peripheral blood, taken 28 days after the second AZD1222 dose. These receptors were obtained from an adult who received the AZD1222 COVID-19 vaccine. CDR3s include the opening cysteine and the closing phenylalanine or tryptophan. The D gene is left open where the match is weak. A clone size is listed for some rows: how often the clone was seen (once, few, many), or a class if it is expanded.

v_gene: TRBV7-2; abundance: -; j_gene: TRBJ2-3; d_gene: TRBD2; CDR3nt: TGTGCCAGCAGTCCCATAGCGGGAGGGGGAGATACGCAGTATTTT; CDR3aa: CASSPIAGGGDTQYF
v_gene: TRBV10-3; abundance: once; j_gene: TRBJ1-2; d_gene: -; CDR3nt: TGTGCCATCAGTGAGTTAGGCGGCAGGCGGAGCTATGGCTACACCTTC; CDR3aa: CAISELGGRRSYGYTF
v_gene: TRBV6-5; abundance: -; j_gene: TRBJ2-5; d_gene: TRBD2; CDR3nt: TGTGCCAGCAGTAGGACTAGCGGGAGGGAGACCCAGTACTTC; CDR3aa: CASSRTSGRETQYF
v_gene: TRBV28; abundance: -; j_gene: TRBJ1-1; d_gene: -; CDR3nt: TGTGCCAGCAGTCCGACAGTGAACACTGAAGCTTTCTTT; CDR3aa: CASSPTVNTEAFF
v_gene: TRBV5-1; abundance: medium-sized; j_gene: TRBJ2-7; d_gene: TRBD1; CDR3nt: TGCGCCAGCAGTCAAGGGGGGACAGGAACCTACGAGCAGTACTTC; CDR3aa: CASSQGGTGTYEQYF
v_gene: TRBV27; abundance: -; j_gene: TRBJ2-7; d_gene: TRBD2; CDR3nt: TGTGCCAGCAGTTCAAGAGCTAGCGGGAGGGACGCCCACGAGCAGTACTTC; CDR3aa: CASSSRASGRDAHEQYF
v_gene: TRBV4-1; abundance: -; j_gene: TRBJ1-2; d_gene: -; CDR3nt: TGCGCCAGCAGCCAAGTAAAGGGGCAAGGCTATGGCTACACCTTC; CDR3aa: CASSQVKGQGYGYTF
v_gene: TRBV6-2/TRBV6-3; abundance: once; j_gene: TRBJ2-2; d_gene: TRBD2; CDR3nt: TGTGCCAGCAGCTTAGCGGGGCCCACCGGGGAGCTGTTTTTT; CDR3aa: CASSLAGPTGELFF
v_gene: TRBV6-1; abundance: -; j_gene: TRBJ2-5; d_gene: -; CDR3nt: TGTGCCAGCAGTGAACGAACTGTTTACCAAGAGACCCAGTACTTC; CDR3aa: CASSERTVYQETQYF
v_gene: TRBV6-5; abundance: -; j_gene: TRBJ1-4; d_gene: -; CDR3nt: TGTGCCAGCAGTTATGCTTTAGGGGAGACTAATGAAAAACTGTTTTTT; CDR3aa: CASSYALGETNEKLFF
v_gene: TRBV11-2; abundance: -; j_gene: TRBJ2-5; d_gene: -; CDR3nt: TGTGCCAGCAGCTCTATCTCCGGGGGCGGTGAGACCCAGTACTTC; CDR3aa: CASSSISGGGETQYF
v_gene: TRBV19; abundance: -; j_gene: TRBJ1-6; d_gene: TRBD1; CDR3nt: TGTGCCAGTAGGGTGACAGGGAGTTTTGGTTCACCCCTCCACTTT; CDR3aa: CASRVTGSFGSPLHF
v_gene: TRBV21-1; abundance: -; j_gene: TRBJ1-5; d_gene: -; CDR3nt: TGTGCCAGCAGAAACAGGGGTGGCAATCAGCCCCAGCATTTT; CDR3aa: CASRNRGGNQPQHF
v_gene: TRBV19; abundance: -; j_gene: TRBJ2-1; d_gene: TRBD2; CDR3nt: TGTGCCAGTAGCTCTAGCGGGATACCCTACAATGAGCAGTTCTTC; CDR3aa: CASSSSGIPYNEQFF
v_gene: TRBV9; abundance: -; j_gene: TRBJ2-5; d_gene: -; CDR3nt: TGTGCCAGCAGCGTAGCAGAGGGTAGGGGCGAGACCCAGTACTTC; CDR3aa: CASSVAEGRGETQYF
v_gene: TRBV24-1; abundance: -; j_gene: TRBJ1-2; d_gene: TRBD1; CDR3nt: TGTGCCACCAGTGATTTGGACAGGGGTGACTATGGCTACACCTTC; CDR3aa: CATSDLDRGDYGYTF
v_gene: TRBV19; abundance: -; j_gene: TRBJ2-7; d_gene: -; CDR3nt: TGTGCCAGTAGTCCTGGGGGGGCTTACGAGCAGTACTTC; CDR3aa: CASSPGGAYEQYF
v_gene: TRBV19; abundance: -; j_gene: TRBJ2-7; d_gene: -; CDR3nt: TGTGCCAGTAGTATTCAGGGTTCCTACGAGCAGTACTTC; CDR3aa: CASSIQGSYEQYF
v_gene: TRBV3-1/TRBV3-2; abundance: -; j_gene: TRBJ2-7; d_gene: -; CDR3nt: TGTGCCAGCAGCCAAGGGGACGGAGCCTACGAGCAGTACTTC; CDR3aa: CASSQGDGAYEQYF
v_gene: TRBV7-2; abundance: few; j_gene: TRBJ1-4; d_gene: -; CDR3nt: TGTGCCAGCAGCTTAAGGCGGTACAATGAAAAACTGTTTTTT; CDR3aa: CASSLRRYNEKLFF
v_gene: TRBV3-1/TRBV3-2; abundance: -; j_gene: TRBJ2-3; d_gene: -; CDR3nt: TGTGCCAGCAGCCACGAGATCATGGCAGATACGCAGTATTTT; CDR3aa: CASSHEIMADTQYF
v_gene: TRBV29-1; abundance: once; j_gene: TRBJ1-5; d_gene: -; CDR3nt: TGCAGCGTTCCGGAGTGGGACAATCAGCCCCAGCATTTT; CDR3aa: CSVPEWDNQPQHF